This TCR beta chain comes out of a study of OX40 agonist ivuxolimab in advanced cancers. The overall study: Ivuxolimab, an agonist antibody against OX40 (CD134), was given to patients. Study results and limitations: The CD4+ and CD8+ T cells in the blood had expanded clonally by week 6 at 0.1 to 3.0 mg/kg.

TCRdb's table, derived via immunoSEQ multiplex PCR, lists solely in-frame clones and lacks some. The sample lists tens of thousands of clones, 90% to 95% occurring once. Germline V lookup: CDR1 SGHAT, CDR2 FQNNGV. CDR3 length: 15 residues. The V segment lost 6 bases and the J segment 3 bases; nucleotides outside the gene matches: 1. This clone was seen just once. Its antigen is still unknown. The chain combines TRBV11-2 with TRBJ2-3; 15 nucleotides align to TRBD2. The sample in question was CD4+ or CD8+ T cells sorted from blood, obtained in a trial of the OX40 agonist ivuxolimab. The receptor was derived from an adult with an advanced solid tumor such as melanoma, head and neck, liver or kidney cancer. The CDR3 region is CASRGLAGGTDTQYF. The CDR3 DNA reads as TGTGCCAGCAGGGGACTAGCGGGGGGTACAGATACGCAGTATTTT.